This T cell receptor (beta chain) appears in the sequencing data of a study of blood T cell repertoires in COVID-19 (dated by TCRdb to 2020 to 2021). Looking at the study overall: The collaborator samples originated in the United States, Italy and Spain and spanned the acute and convalescent phases of COVID-19. Where HLA class I and class II types were available, the types were taken from metadata supplied by the sample provider, not from assay-based typing. Subjects who had been exposed to COVID-19, were actively infected with it, or had recovered from it provided the deeply sampled blood TCRbeta repertoires that made up the dataset. The sample metadata nearly always contained a de-identified subject ID, COVID-19 status, age in years and sex. The prospective study material was composed of cDNA or gDNA derived from T cells, B-cell-depleted T cells, or PBMCs. The samples were drawn from two sources: the first 160 participants of the ongoing ImmuneRACE study, and approximately 1,300 subjects contributed by 6 global collaborators. A freely available public database, intended as a resource for researchers studying the immune response to SARS-CoV-2, is where the repertoires were released.

The immunoSEQ Assay, a bias-controlled multiplex PCR, was used to amplify TCRbeta CDR3 regions from genomic DNA. The published analysis was carried out like this. The number of nucleated cells in each sample was estimated by amplification of reference gene primers within the assay. To quantify the absolute abundance of each unique TCRbeta CDR3 rearrangement, sequence reads were collapsed and filtered. For each sample, productive Simpson clonality was calculated as the square root of Simpson's diversity index across productive rearrangements. This immuneACCESS table, as held by TCRdb, lists in-frame sequences with V and J called but not all clones. Of the missing ones, under half trace to an unresolved V gene in checked studies; the others have no known cause. D and trimming were read from the DNA, whereas the V and J calls and clone size are those reported in that table. For this sample the table gives about 200,000 clones, of which roughly 90% were detected only once. 7.5% to 10% of the sample is in the top ten clones.

What the research found in general, with its limitations: The amount of clinical and demographic metadata varied by source and participant and was provided uncurated.

Enrolling through a virtual design, the prospective study's participants ranged in age from roughly 18 to 90 years and lived across around 25 United States geographic areas. Cohort assignment in the prospective study relied on participant-reported clinical history from a screening survey and a study questionnaire. Recovered participants in ImmuneRACE Cohort 3 were defined as having two consecutive negative NP/OP PCR tests, clearance from a healthcare professional, or resolution of symptoms. In the prospective study, mobile phlebotomists collected whole blood, serum and a nasopharyngeal or oropharyngeal swab from each participant. Participants in the prospective study had the option to provide additional blood draws and questionnaires over an approximately 2-month period. Before DNA extraction, prospective study blood samples were shipped either frozen or at room temperature. A distance of 14 bases separates the germline ends of V and J, which lose 5 bases and 6 bases respectively. From the cysteine up to the phenylalanine, the CDR3 has a length of 13 residues. Kept here is only the CDR3 DNA, which spans 39 bases and is read in frame from base 1.

Comment on this clone: The specificity of this receptor is unknown. Base qualities are not at hand, and no much larger clone is one base apart.

The TCR sequence derives from a woman aged 18-35 years who had recovered from COVID-19. The sequencing sample was made of PBMCs or T cells enriched from blood (not recorded which). This receptor chain uses TRBV12-3 or TRBV12-4 and TRBJ2-7; tentative D gene TRBD2, with 5 bases matching. The CDR3 amino acid sequence is: CASSTPPGVEQYF. Read as DNA, the sequence is TGTGCCAGCAGTACACCCCCCGGGGTCGAGCAGTACTTC.